This TCR beta chain was sequenced for a study of T-cell reconstitution after alpha-beta-depleted transplantation in children. V was clipped by 5 bases and J by 0 bases, with 11 bases between them. Germline V gene lookup returns CDR1 MNHNS and CDR2 SASEGT. The CDR3 is 15 residues long. This clonotype was observed a few times. Unique molecular identifiers featured in how the TCRbeta library was prepared. TCRdb analysed the PCR reads with MiXCR anew, one entry per CDR3 protein. Seen here are 90,000 to 100,000 distinct CDR3 sequences, more than 9% observed once, and the top ten hold 11% to 15%. The material sequenced was PBMCs from the stem cell graft donor, taken from the stem cell graft. The receptor was isolated from a human donor who donated a stem cell graft to a child with inherited bone marrow failure. V usage is TRBV6-1 and J usage is TRBJ2-1, with a possible D match to TRBD1 (6 bases). The CDR3 DNA reads as TGTGCCAGCAGTCGGGACATTAGCTCCTACAATGAGCAGTTCTTC. As protein: CASSRDISSYNEQFF.